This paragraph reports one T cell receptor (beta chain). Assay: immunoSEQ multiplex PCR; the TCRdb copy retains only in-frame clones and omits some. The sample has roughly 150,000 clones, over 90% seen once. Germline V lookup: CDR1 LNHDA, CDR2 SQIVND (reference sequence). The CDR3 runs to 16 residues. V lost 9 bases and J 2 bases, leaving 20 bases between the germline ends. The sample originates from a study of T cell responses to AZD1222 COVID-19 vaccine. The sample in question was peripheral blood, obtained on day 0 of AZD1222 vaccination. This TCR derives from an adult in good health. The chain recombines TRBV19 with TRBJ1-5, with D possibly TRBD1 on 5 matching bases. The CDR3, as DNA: TGTGCCAGCAGAGAGTGGGGCCGGGGGGGCAATCAGCCCCAGCATTTT. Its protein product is CASREWGRGGNQPQHF.